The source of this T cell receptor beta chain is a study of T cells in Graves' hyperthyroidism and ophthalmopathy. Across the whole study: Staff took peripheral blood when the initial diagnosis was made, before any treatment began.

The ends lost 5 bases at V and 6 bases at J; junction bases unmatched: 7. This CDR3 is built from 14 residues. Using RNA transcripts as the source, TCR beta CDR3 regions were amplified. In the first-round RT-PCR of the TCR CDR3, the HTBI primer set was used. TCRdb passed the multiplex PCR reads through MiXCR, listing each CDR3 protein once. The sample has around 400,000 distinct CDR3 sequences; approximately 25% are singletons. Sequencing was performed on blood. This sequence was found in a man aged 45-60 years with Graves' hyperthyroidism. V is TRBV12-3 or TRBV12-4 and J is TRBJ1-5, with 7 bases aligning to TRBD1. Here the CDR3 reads CASSRTGAGQPQHF. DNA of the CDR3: TGTGCCAGCAGTCGCACAGGGGCGGGTCAGCCCCAGCATTTT.